Following are 30 T cell receptor beta chains from one sample sequenced in a study of blood T cell repertoires in COVID-19. Measured with immunoSEQ multiplex PCR; TCRdb has only the in-frame clones, and not every one. The sample has about 100,000 clones; less than 90% are singletons. The sample taken for sequencing was peripheral blood. The receptor set was obtained from a man between 65 and 85 years old with active or convalescent COVID-19.

This clone occurred once. The chain joins TRBV18 to TRBJ2-1; the D is unclear. V was trimmed by 4 bases and J by 8 bases, leaving 9 bases between them. CDR1 is KGHSH, CDR2 LQKENI, per germline. This CDR3 contains 12 residues. CDR3 region: CASSRSPDEQFF. CDR3 sequence (DNA): TGTGCCAGCTCACGAAGCCCGGATGAGCAGTTCTTC.

This chain joins TRBV7-9 and TRBJ1-1, with D perhaps matching TRBD1 (6 bases). The CDR3 runs 16 residues. The germline V gene has CDR1 SEHNR and CDR2 FQNEAQ (reference sequence). The V end was cut by 7 bases, the J end by 7 bases, with 25 bases between. The CDR3 loop reads CASTLGGAQGRGEAFF. CDR3 nucleotide sequence: TGTGCCAGCACCCTTGGGGGGGCACAGGGACGGGGTGAAGCTTTCTTT.

The chain couples TRBV7-2 to TRBJ2-3, with 8 bases aligning to TRBD2. With 0 bases clipped from V and 7 bases from J, the junction kept 6 bases outside the gene matches. The germline V gene encodes CDR1 SGHTA and CDR2 FQGNSA. The CDR3 is made up of 15 amino acids. CDR3 DNA sequence: TGTGCCAGCAGCTTAGCCCGGGGGGGGGTGTATACGCAGTATTTT. Protein sequence: CASSLARGGVYTQYF.

The chain joins TRBV28 to TRBJ2-1; D perhaps matches TRBD2 (5 bases). The CDR3 consists of 11 residues. From germline, CDR1 is MDHEN and CDR2 SYDVKM. V lost 6 bases, J lost 14 bases, and 14 bases lay in between. CDR3 DNA sequence: TGTGCCAGCAGCCGAGGCCGGGGTGAGTTCTTC. Translating gives CASSRGRGEFF.

This chain joins TRBV28 and TRBJ2-2; D gene unclear. This CDR3 is built from 15 residues. Germline CDR1 MDHEN, CDR2 SYDVKM. Trimming took off 2 bases at V and 1 base at J, with 8 bases between the two ends. Written as DNA, the CDR3 is TGTGCCAGCAGTTTAACACAGATGAACACCGGGGAGCTGTTTTTT. This sequence encodes CASSLTQMNTGELFF.

V gene TRBV30 combines with J gene TRBJ1-1; D unclear. The CDR3 consists of 11 residues. Germline V gene data show CDR1 as GTSNPN and CDR2 as SVGIG (reference sequence). V lost 4 bases and J 11 bases, leaving 14 bases between the germline ends. The DNA for the CDR3 is TGTGCCTGGATCGTGACCGGCGGGGCTTTCTTT. Protein product: CAWIVTGGAFF.

This rearrangement joins TRBV7-2 to TRBJ2-6; 7 positions agree with TRBD1. Germline CDR1 is SGHTA and CDR2 is FQGNSA. J was trimmed by 1 base and V by 4 bases; bases with no gene match: 1. The CDR3 spans 15 residues. CDR3 protein: CASSWGQSGANVLTF. The DNA for the CDR3 is TGTGCCAGCAGCTGGGGACAGTCTGGGGCCAACGTCCTGACTTTC.

V is TRBV2 and J is TRBJ1-5, with D uncertain. Germline V gene lookup returns CDR1 SNHLY and CDR2 FYNNEI. Trimming took off 2 bases at V and 6 bases at J, with 5 bases between the two ends. The CDR3 totals 12 residues. The CDR3 DNA follows: TGTGCCAGCAGTGAAAGGAGTCAGCCCCAGCATTTT. Translation gives CASSERSQPQHF. Together with reference TRBV2 and TRBJ1-5, the CDR3 gives the full variable domain: EPEVTQTPSHQVTQMGQEVILRCVPISNHLYFYWYRQILGQKVEFLVSFYNNEISEKSEIFDDQFSVERPDGSNFTLKIRSTKLEDSAMYFCASSERSQPQHFGDGTRLSIL.

The rearrangement uses TRBV20-1 and TRBJ2-1, with 10 bases fitting TRBD1. The CDR3 contains 15 residues. V gave up 3 bases and J gave up 10 bases; unmatched junction bases: 12. The germline gives CDR1 DFQATT, CDR2 SNEGSKA (reference sequence). The CDR3: CSASDWTGGKVEQFF. Here the CDR3 DNA reads TGCAGTGCTAGTGACTGGACAGGGGGAAAAGTAGAGCAGTTCTTC.

The V call is TRBV3-1 (or the pseudogene TRBV3-2), the J call TRBJ2-1; 7 bases are shared with TRBD1. V shed 2 bases, J shed 0 bases, and the junction held 10 bases outside the gene matches. Germline assignment: CDR1 LGHDT and CDR2 YNNKEL (reference sequence). This CDR3 spans 18 amino acids. CDR3: CASSQKRSQGFSYNEQFF. The CDR3 DNA reads as TGTGCCAGCAGCCAAAAAAGGTCACAGGGGTTCTCCTACAATGAGCAGTTCTTC.

The V gene is TRBV5-4, the J gene TRBJ1-2, with D maybe TRBD1 (6 bases). The V end was cut by 4 bases, the J end by 4 bases, with 14 bases between. Germline loops: CDR1 SGHNT, CDR2 YYREEE (reference sequence). This CDR3 contains 14 residues. CDR3 sequence: CASSPSRGSYGYTF. The CDR3 DNA reads as TGTGCCAGCAGCCCTAGCAGGGGTAGCTATGGCTACACCTTC. The variable domain in full, completed from reference TRBV5-4 and TRBJ1-2, reads ETGVTQSPTHLIKTRGQQVTLRCSSQSGHNTVSWYQQALGQGPQFIFQYYREEENGRGNFPPRFSGLQFPNYSSELNVNALELDDSALYLCASSPSRGSYGYTFGSGTRLTVV.

The rearrangement links TRBV28 to TRBJ1-1; the match to TRBD1 covers 7 bases. CDR1 and CDR2 from the germline V gene are MDHEN and SYDVKM. V trimming: 6 bases; J trimming: 3 bases; junction bases outside the gene matches: 7. CDR3 length: 14 amino acids. The CDR3 protein is CASSRPTGYTEAFF. As DNA, the CDR3 is TGTGCCAGCAGCCGACCGACAGGGTACACTGAAGCTTTCTTT.

V usage is TRBV9 and J usage is TRBJ1-1, with 12 bases aligning to TRBD1. The CDR3 contains 18 residues. V dropped 0 bases and J dropped 4; count of bases not matched to a gene: 10. Germline V gene data show CDR1 as SGDLS and CDR2 as YYNGEE. Here the CDR3 reads CASSVGVGQGALSTEAFF. DNA for the CDR3: TGTGCCAGCAGCGTAGGGGTGGGACAGGGGGCTTTGTCCACTGAAGCTTTCTTT.

The chain recombines TRBV15 with TRBJ2-4; D perhaps matches TRBD1 (5 bases). Germline values: CDR1 LNHNV, CDR2 YYDKDF (reference sequence). This CDR3 has 13 amino acids. Trimming cost V 5 bases and J 5 bases, with 10 bases left between them. CDR3 sequence (DNA): TGTGCCACCAGCCGACAGTCGCAAAACATTCAGTACTTC. Protein product: CATSRQSQNIQYF.

V and J are TRBV19 and TRBJ2-1; TRBD2 is a possible D gene (5 bases). V gave up 1 base and J gave up 7 bases, with 14 bases separating them. Germline lookup yields CDR1 LNHDA and CDR2 SQIVND (reference sequence). The CDR3 spans 15 residues. The CDR3 region is CASSIALVSTNEQFF. The CDR3, as DNA: TGTGCCAGTAGTATAGCACTAGTGTCAACTAATGAGCAGTTCTTC.

Details on this clone: In the same sample, other DNA sequences code for this CDR3. V usage is TRBV4-1 and J usage is TRBJ1-4; 12 bases line up with TRBD1. CDR1 is MGHRA, CDR2 YSYEKL, per germline. The trim removed 5 bases at V and 7 bases at J, leaving 5 bases unmatched. The CDR3 runs 15 residues. The CDR3 DNA reads TGCGCCAGCAGCGCGGGACAGGGGGCGAGTGAAAAACTGTTTTTT. Protein sequence: CASSAGQGASEKLFF.

V is TRBV5-6 and J is TRBJ2-2; D not resolved. Between the trimmed V and J ends, which lost 3 bases and 1 base, there was a span of 10 bases. The CDR3 is made up of 15 amino acids. Germline V CDR1 and CDR2: SGHDT, YYEEEE. CDR3 in amino acids: CASSSRGKNTGELFF. The CDR3, as DNA: TGTGCCAGCAGCTCCCGAGGAAAGAACACCGGGGAGCTGTTTTTT. Based on the CDR3 plus reference TRBV5-6 and TRBJ2-2, the full variable domain is DAGVTQSPTHLIKTRGQQVTLRCSPKSGHDTVSWYQQALGQGPQFIFQYYEEEERQRGNFPDRFSGHQFPNYSSELNVNALLLGDSALYLCASSSRGKNTGELFFGEGSRLTVL.

The chain carries TRBV19 and TRBJ1-6; possibly TRBD1 for D (5 bases). The germline gives CDR1 LNHDA, CDR2 SQIVND (reference sequence). This CDR3 contains 14 residues. V lost 5 bases to trimming and J lost 9 bases, with 14 bases between them. This CDR3 reads CASSLLGGGSPLHF. The CDR3 DNA follows: TGTGCCAGTAGTCTCCTTGGGGGGGGTTCACCCCTCCACTTT.

The genes are TRBV18 and TRBJ1-1; D gene ambiguous. Trimming pared 2 bases from V and 1 base from J, leaving 11 bases between. The CDR3 has 15 residues. Germline-derived CDR1 and CDR2 are KGHSH and LQKENI. The CDR3 protein is CASSPTGNPNTEAFF. The CDR3 bases are TGTGCCAGCTCACCAACGGGGAACCCGAACACTGAAGCTTTCTTT.

This clone was seen a single time. The CDR3 DNA reads as TGCAGCGTTGAAGATCAGGGGCCTTGGTATGGCTACACCTTC. Residues: CSVEDQGPWYGYTF. The chain uses TRBV29-1 and TRBJ1-2, with D perhaps matching TRBD1 (6 bases). The germline CDR1 and CDR2 sequences are SQVTM and ANQGSEA. V was clipped by 0 bases and J by 5 bases, with 13 bases between them. The CDR3 covers 14 residues.

This clone appeared a few times. The genes are TRBV28 and TRBJ1-3, with a tentative D call TRBD1 (5 bases). This CDR3 has 16 amino acids. Germline CDR1 is MDHEN and CDR2 is SYDVKM. The V and J ends lost 2 bases and 3 bases respectively, with 14 bases between them. CDR3 loop: CASSLNGQGHGNTIYF. Written as DNA, the CDR3 is TGTGCCAGCAGTTTAAACGGGCAGGGCCATGGAAACACCATATATTTT.

The chain links TRBV6-5 to TRBJ1-1, with 9 nucleotides matching TRBD1. The trim removed 6 bases at V and 1 base at J, leaving 3 bases unmatched. The CDR3 contains 14 residues. Germline lookup yields CDR1 MNHEY and CDR2 SVGAGI. CDR3 sequence (DNA): TGTGCCAGCAGGCAGACAGGGGGGAACACTGAAGCTTTCTTT. Encoded protein: CASRQTGGNTEAFF.

The chain has TRBV12-3 or TRBV12-4 and TRBJ1-5; D might be TRBD1 (5 bases). The CDR3 covers 12 residues. The germline V and J ends were trimmed by 6 bases and 3 bases, with 6 bases remaining between them. The CDR3 bases are TGTGCCAGCAGAGGACACAATCAGCCCCAGCATTTT. As protein: CASRGHNQPQHF.

The chain links TRBV30 to TRBJ2-2; D perhaps matches TRBD1 (6 bases). Trimming stripped 4 bases from V and 1 base from J, with 7 bases between. CDR1 GTSNPN and CDR2 SVGIG come from the germline V gene (reference sequence). The CDR3 consists of 13 residues. CDR3 DNA sequence: TGTGCCTGGATGGACAGGAACACCGGGGAGCTGTTTTTT. As protein: CAWMDRNTGELFF. The entire variable domain, with the rest obtained from reference TRBV30 and TRBJ2-2, is as follows: SQTIHQWPATLVQPVGSPLSLECTVEGTSNPNLYWYRQAAGRGLQLLFYSVGIGQISSEVPQNLSASRPQDRQFILSSKKLLLSDSGFYLCAWMDRNTGELFFGEGSRLTVL.

The V and J genes are TRBV5-1 and TRBJ2-1; 8 nucleotides align to TRBD2. Germline V gene data show CDR1 as SGHRS and CDR2 as YFSETQ. The CDR3 loop spans 15 amino acids. V gave up 1 base and J gave up 9 bases; unmatched junction bases: 9. The CDR3 loop reads CASSLTSGGPTEQFF. CDR3 bases: TGCGCCAGCAGCTTGACCAGCGGGGGCCCGACTGAGCAGTTCTTC.

This sequence joins TRBV2 and TRBJ2-5; maybe TRBD1 (5 bases). The CDR3 extends over 13 amino acids. The V gene's germline CDR1 is SNHLY and CDR2 FYNNEI. Trimming took 4 bases from V and 2 from J, leaving 8 bases between them. This chain's CDR3 is CASSAQGQETQYF. Here the CDR3 DNA reads TGTGCCAGCAGTGCGCAGGGACAAGAGACCCAGTACTTC.

The V call is TRBV5-1, the J call TRBJ1-1; tentatively, D is TRBD1 (6 bases). The CDR3 runs 15 residues. The germline V and J ends were trimmed by 2 bases and 2 bases, with 13 bases remaining between them. Germline assignment: CDR1 SGHRS and CDR2 YFSETQ. The CDR3 DNA follows: TGCGCCAGCAGCTTAGTGGGGGGGACAAACACTGAAGCTTTCTTT. This encodes CASSLVGGTNTEAFF.

The rearrangement links TRBV7-2 to TRBJ1-3; perhaps TRBD1 as D (5 bases). CDR1 and CDR2 (germline): SGHTA, FQGNSA. This CDR3 comprises 13 residues. Trimming shortened V by 6 bases and J by 2 bases, and 8 bases separated the two germline ends. The CDR3 nucleotides read TGTGCCAGCAGACCAGGGCCTGGAAACACCATATATTTT. It specifies CASRPGPGNTIYF.

The chain carries TRBV6-5 and TRBJ1-1; D perhaps matches TRBD1 (6 bases). Trimming took off 6 bases at V and 4 bases at J, with 15 bases between the two ends. The germline CDR1 and CDR2 sequences are MNHEY and SVGAGI. This CDR3 region has 14 residues. CDR3 in amino acids: CASRPWSGVTEAFF. CDR3 bases: TGTGCCAGCAGGCCTTGGTCAGGGGTCACTGAAGCTTTCTTT.

This clone was observed a single time. V usage is TRBV5-1 and J usage is TRBJ1-4, with TRBD1 identical over 8 bases. CDR3 length: 15 amino acids. CDR1 is SGHRS and CDR2 is YFSETQ in the germline V gene. Germline trimming cut 4 bases from V and 0 bases from J; bases unmatched to any gene: 2. CDR3 residues: CASSLTGATNEKLFF. DNA for the CDR3: TGCGCCAGCAGCCTGACAGGGGCAACTAATGAAAAACTGTTTTTT.